The 30 T cell receptor beta chains reported below all come from one sample, sequenced in a study of human versus mouse CDR3 diversity and MHC coevolution. Data came from immunoSEQ multiplex PCR; TCRdb stores just in-frame clones and leaves some out. The repertoire consists of 45,000 to 75,000 clones, with 85% to 95% occurring once and the leading ten covering 15% to 20%. The source material was naive CD4+ T cells from blood. This sample's subset: CD45RO-negative CD62L-positive naive CD4 T cells. Receptors originate from a person aged 55 to 75 in good health.

V gene TRBV18 combines with J gene TRBJ1-1, with 12 bases that match TRBD1. The junction had 14 bases not matched to a gene; V was cut back by 5 bases and J by 4 bases. CDR3 length: 18 residues. Germline values: CDR1 KGHSH, CDR2 LQKENI. In nucleotides, the CDR3 is TGTGCCAGCTCATCACTCGCGGGACAGGGGGCGGGAGGCACTGAAGCTTTCTTT. Protein: CASSSLAGQGAGGTEAFF.

The genes are TRBV19 and TRBJ2-4; 7 bases agree with TRBD1. In germline, CDR1 is LNHDA, CDR2 SQIVND (reference sequence). The junction had 3 bases not matched to a gene; V was cut back by 9 bases and J by 7 bases. The CDR3 covers 11 residues. CDR3 DNA: TGTGCCAGCCAACAGGGGAACATTCAGTACTTC. Translated: CASQQGNIQYF.

The rearrangement links TRBV5-1 to TRBJ2-3; 9 nucleotides line up with TRBD2. The CDR3 totals 17 residues. V was clipped by 4 bases and J by 1 base; unmatched bases: 10. CDR1 and CDR2 from the germline V gene are SGHRS and YFSETQ. The CDR3 region has the DNA TGCGCCAGCAGCAGTCGAGTGGCGGGGGGGGGCACAGATACGCAGTATTTT. Amino acids: CASSSRVAGGGTDTQYF. Full variable domain (remainder filled in from reference TRBV5-1 and TRBJ2-3): KAGVTQTPRYLIKTRGQQVTLSCSPISGHRSVSWYQQTPGQGLQFLFEYFSETQRNKGNFPGRFSGRQFSNSRSEMNVSTLELGDSALYLCASSSRVAGGGTDTQYFGPGTRLTVL.

The chain links TRBV9 to TRBJ2-1; 7 bases are shared with TRBD2. The CDR3 has 18 residues. Germline CDR1 is SGDLS and CDR2 is YYNGEE. Unmatched junction bases numbered 16, after V lost 3 bases and J lost 4 bases. CDR3 bases: TGTGCCAGCAGCGGGGTGGGAGGGGATCGGAGGGCTTACAATGAGCAGTTCTTC. Protein sequence: CASSGVGGDRRAYNEQFF.

The CDR3 protein is CASSESAGKRWDTQYF. In DNA, the CDR3 is TGCGCCAGCAGTGAGTCCGCGGGAAAAAGATGGGATACGCAGTATTTT. The V call is TRBV10-1, the J call TRBJ2-3; TRBD2 is a possible D gene (6 bases). The ends were cut back, 0 bases at V and 6 bases at J, with 16 bases in the middle. This CDR3 comprises 16 residues. Germline CDR1 reads WNHNN; CDR2 reads SYGVQD (reference sequence).

This chain links TRBV19 with TRBJ2-1; 9 nucleotides align to TRBD2. The CDR3 runs to 15 residues. Germline V gene sequence: CDR1 LNHDA, CDR2 SQIVND (reference sequence). The V and J ends lost 2 bases and 5 bases, in that order; junction bases with no gene match: 4. The CDR3 DNA reads TGTGCCAGTAGTATAATGGTAGCGGGAGACAATGAGCAGTTCTTC. Its translation: CASSIMVAGDNEQFF. Full variable domain (outside the CDR3, taken from reference TRBV19 and TRBJ2-1): DGGITQSPKYLFRKEGQNVTLSCEQNLNHDAMYWYRQDPGQGLRLIYYSQIVNDFQKGDIAEGYSVSREKKESFPLTVTSAQKNPTAFYLCASSIMVAGDNEQFFGPGTRLTVL.

The chain links TRBV4-1 to TRBJ2-1, with 12 bases fitting TRBD2. The V and J ends lost 1 base and 7 bases, in that order; junction bases with no gene match: 20. The CDR3 spans 21 residues. Germline V gene sequence: CDR1 MGHRA, CDR2 YSYEKL. This chain's CDR3 is CASSQVGPQGELAGGGNEQFF. The CDR3 region has the DNA TGCGCCAGCAGCCAAGTTGGGCCACAGGGGGAACTAGCGGGAGGTGGGAATGAGCAGTTCTTC.

As for this clone: The junction departs from the called germline gene at one end, perhaps through a read error. The genes are TRBV30 and TRBJ2-2; 7 bases line up with TRBD1. The germline CDR1 and CDR2 sequences are GTSNPN and SVGIG (reference sequence). This CDR3 has 12 residues. This CDR3 is CARRQGPGELFF. The CDR3 region has the DNA TGTGCCCGGAGACAGGGCCCCGGGGAGCTGTTTTTT.

The V and J genes are TRBV9 and TRBJ1-3; D is unresolved. Germline V gives CDR1 SGDLS, CDR2 YYNGEE. Trimming took 4 bases from V and 0 from J, leaving 8 bases between them. The length of the CDR3 is 14 residues. The chain's CDR3 is CASSPPGSGNTIYF. CDR3 in DNA: TGTGCCAGCAGCCCTCCAGGCTCTGGAAACACCATATATTTT.

V usage is TRBV11-3 and J usage is TRBJ2-1; TRBD2 agrees at 7 bases. The junction had 7 bases not matched to a gene; V was cut back by 5 bases and J by 0 bases. Germline V CDR1 and CDR2: SGHNT, YENEEA. The CDR3 totals 16 residues. CDR3 loop: CASSLLSGISYNEQFF. DNA for the CDR3: TGTGCCAGCAGCCTACTAAGCGGGATCTCCTACAATGAGCAGTTCTTC.

This clone was detected once. The J gene is TRBJ2-5, the V gene TRBV7-2, with D perhaps TRBD1 (6 bases). The length of the CDR3 is 15 residues. Germline CDR1 SGHTA, CDR2 FQGNSA. The germline V and J ends were trimmed by 3 bases and 5 bases, with 16 bases remaining between them. DNA of the CDR3: TGTGCCAGCAGCTTTACCGGGACGAGGGGGGAGACCCAGTACTTC. Its translation is CASSFTGTRGETQYF.

The chain is built from TRBV11-3 and TRBJ2-3; 11 nucleotides line up with TRBD1. The CDR3 has 17 residues. The germline CDR1 and CDR2 sequences are SGHNT and YENEEA. Trimming took 5 bases from V and 2 from J; bases not matched to a gene: 9. The CDR3: CASSLRTGGEPTDTQYF. Written as DNA, the CDR3 is TGTGCCAGCAGCCTACGGACAGGGGGCGAACCCACAGATACGCAGTATTTT.

The chain carries TRBV18 and TRBJ2-7; D is undetermined. Germline V lookup: CDR1 KGHSH, CDR2 LQKENI. The germline V and J ends were trimmed by 5 bases and 9 bases, with 20 bases remaining between them. The CDR3 spans 14 residues. CDR3 coding DNA: TGTGCCAGCTCAGGAGAGAGAGGATTTAGAAGGCAGTACTTC. It is translated as CASSGERGFRRQYF.

The chain employs TRBV25-1 and TRBJ1-1; 7 nucleotides line up with TRBD1. CDR1 is MGHDK and CDR2 is SYGVNS in the germline V gene. Trimming at V came to 3 bases and at J to 1 base, leaving 2 bases not matched to a gene. The CDR3 is made up of 14 amino acids. The CDR3, as DNA: TGTGCCAGCAGTGATCCAGGGGGGAACACTGAAGCTTTCTTT. It codes for CASSDPGGNTEAFF.

The genes are TRBV7-8 and TRBJ1-5; possibly TRBD1 for D (5 bases). Trimming took 5 bases from V and 0 from J, leaving 8 bases between them. Germline-derived CDR1 and CDR2 are SGHVS and FQNEAQ. The CDR3 sequence is 14 residues long. CDR3 nucleotide sequence: TGTGCCAGCAGCGCAGACAGTAGCAATCAGCCCCAGCATTTT. This gives the protein CASSADSSNQPQHF.

The genes are TRBV18 and TRBJ2-7; weak D call: TRBD2 (6 bases). The germline V and J ends were trimmed by 0 bases and 2 bases, with 8 bases remaining between them. Germline V gene data show CDR1 as KGHSH and CDR2 as LQKENI. The CDR3 extends over 14 amino acids. CDR3 sequence (DNA): TGTGCCAGCTCACCACCGGGAGGAGCCTACGAGCAGTACTTC. This codes for CASSPPGGAYEQYF.

This chain links TRBV9 with TRBJ2-3; no firm D call. Trimming shortened V by 0 bases and J by 5 bases, and 7 bases separated the two germline ends. This CDR3 contains 13 residues. The germline V gene encodes CDR1 SGDLS and CDR2 YYNGEE. The CDR3 region is CASSVGQVDTQYF. The CDR3, as DNA: TGTGCCAGCAGCGTAGGGCAGGTAGATACGCAGTATTTT.

The chain recombines TRBV10-3 with TRBJ1-2; 8 bases are a match to TRBD1. Germline V lookup: CDR1 ENHRY, CDR2 SYGVKD. This CDR3 has 13 amino acids. The V segment lost 6 bases and the J segment 3 bases; nucleotides outside the gene matches: 3. CDR3 region: CAIRDREDYGYTF. The CDR3 DNA reads TGTGCCATCAGGGACAGGGAAGACTATGGCTACACCTTC.

The CDR3 region has the DNA TGTGCCAGCAGGAACAGGGATAGCACTGAAGCTTTCTTT. This gives the protein CASRNRDSTEAFF. V is TRBV6-5 and J is TRBJ1-1, with D possibly being TRBD1 (6 bases). The germline V gene has CDR1 MNHEY and CDR2 SVGAGI. The CDR3 spans 13 residues. The V end was cut by 6 bases, the J end by 4 bases, with 12 bases between.

The chain combines TRBV5-1 with TRBJ2-3, with D maybe TRBD2 (5 bases). The germline CDR1 and CDR2 sequences are SGHRS and YFSETQ. This CDR3 region has 14 residues. V shed 2 bases and J shed 2 bases, with 9 bases lying between them. DNA of the CDR3: TGCGCCAGCAGCTTAGCGGACCCCACAGATACGCAGTATTTT. This encodes CASSLADPTDTQYF.

The genes are TRBV6-1 and TRBJ2-1, with 8 bases aligning to TRBD2. CDR3 length equals 17 residues. V lost 3 bases to trimming and J lost 0 bases; unmatched junction nucleotides: 7. From germline, CDR1 is MNHNS and CDR2 SASEGT. The CDR3 sequence: CASSDYRGGSSYNEQFF. For the CDR3, the DNA is TGTGCCAGCAGTGACTATCGGGGGGGAAGCTCCTACAATGAGCAGTTCTTC.

This chain joins TRBV19 and TRBJ2-1; D is possibly TRBD2 (5 bases). The germline CDR1 and CDR2 sequences are LNHDA and SQIVND (reference sequence). The CDR3 runs to 14 residues. The V end was cut by 3 bases, the J end by 9 bases, with 15 bases between. The CDR3, as DNA: TGTGCCAGTAGTATCCTACCGACCGGAGGTGAGCAGTTCTTC. It specifies CASSILPTGGEQFF.

Turning to this clone: Within the sample, other DNA sequences also encode this same CDR3. The V and J genes are TRBV18 and TRBJ2-7, with 11 bases matching TRBD2. The CDR3 length is 15 residues. Unmatched junction bases numbered 3, after V lost 0 bases and J lost 5 bases. In germline, CDR1 is KGHSH, CDR2 LQKENI. DNA of the CDR3: TGTGCCAGCTCACCACCTAGCGGGAGGGGCGACGAGCAGTACTTC. Translation: CASSPPSGRGDEQYF.

V is TRBV2 and J is TRBJ2-3; D is ambiguous. The CDR3 consists of 14 residues. Trimming shortened V by 3 bases and J by 6 bases, and 13 bases separated the two germline ends. CDR1 and CDR2 (germline): SNHLY, FYNNEI. The CDR3 loop reads CASSEAETVDTQYF. In DNA, the CDR3 is TGTGCCAGCAGTGAGGCTGAGACTGTGGATACGCAGTATTTT.

This clone was found once. The CDR3 protein is CASSFQGGDTQYF. CDR3 DNA: TGCGCCAGCAGCTTCCAGGGTGGGGATACGCAGTATTTT. This chain links TRBV5-1 with TRBJ2-3, with D possibly matching TRBD1 (5 bases). The CDR3 has 13 residues. Germline assignment: CDR1 SGHRS and CDR2 YFSETQ. The germline V and J ends were trimmed by 2 bases and 6 bases, with 10 bases remaining between them.

The chain employs TRBV7-9 and TRBJ2-7, with D perhaps matching TRBD1 (6 bases). The CDR3 length is 16 residues. Looked up from germline, CDR1 is SEHNR and CDR2 is FQNEAQ (reference sequence). V was trimmed by 2 bases and J by 0 bases, leaving 14 bases between them. The CDR3 is CASSLRSVQGSYEQYF. DNA of the CDR3: TGTGCCAGCAGCTTACGATCCGTACAGGGCTCCTACGAGCAGTACTTC.

This chain uses TRBV12-5 with TRBJ2-1; weak D call: TRBD2 (6 bases). V was clipped by 6 bases and J by 0 bases, with 21 bases between them. The CDR3 is 18 amino acids. Germline V gives CDR1 LGHNT, CDR2 FRNRAP. As DNA, the CDR3 is TGTGCTAGTGGCACGGGACTGCGCATTCGGAGCTCCTACAATGAGCAGTTCTTC. Its translation: CASGTGLRIRSSYNEQFF. The variable domain in full, completed from reference TRBV12-5 and TRBJ2-1, reads DARVTQTPRHKVTEMGQEVTMRCQPILGHNTVFWYRQTMMQGLELLAYFRNRAPLDDSGMPKDRFSAEMPDATLATLKIQPSEPRDSAVYFCASGTGLRIRSSYNEQFFGPGTRLTVL.

The chain joins TRBV5-1 to TRBJ2-6, with D uncertain. Germline CDR1 reads SGHRS; CDR2 reads YFSETQ. With 4 bases removed from V and 1 base from J, the gap between germline ends came to 6 bases. CDR3 size: 14 residues. The CDR3 bases are TGCGCCAGCAGCCCCGGGTCTGGGGCCAACGTCCTGACTTTC. Amino acid sequence: CASSPGSGANVLTF.

This chain links TRBV6-5 with TRBJ1-2; no firm D call. The germline V gene has CDR1 MNHEY and CDR2 SVGAGI. This CDR3 is 12 amino acids long. Trimming took off 2 bases at V and 5 bases at J, with 6 bases between the two ends. DNA for the CDR3: TGTGCCAGCAGTTACGGGCCATATGGCTACACCTTC. Amino acids: CASSYGPYGYTF.

This clone has a handful of counts. The J gene is TRBJ1-4, the V gene TRBV12-2; the D call in the table, TRBD1, was not verified against the DNA. TRBV12-2 corresponds to a pseudogene. There are 14 residues in the CDR3. CDR3 sequence (DNA): TGTGCAAGTCGACGGACAGGAAGAAATGAAAAACTGTTTTTT. Translating gives CASRRTGRNEKLFF.